This TCR beta chain was retrieved from a study of metastatic and nonmetastatic thyroid tumors. Study-wide background: Repertoires from malignant and benign thyroid patients were compared across blood and tumor or nodule tissue. Findings and caveats of the study: The reported finding was significantly higher TCR beta diversity in malignant thyroid tumors relative to benign nodules, in blood and tumor.

As processed by the authors: It was from CDR3 differences across clinicopathological groups that a distant-metastasis classifier for papillary thyroid cancer was built. TCRdb re-processed the PCR reads through MiXCR. TCRdb's processing, not the authors' own work, is the source of the V and J calls. The repertoire consists of about 43,000 clones, with around 2.9% occurring once and the leading ten covering approximately 10%. Prior to thyroid surgery, none of the patients had received any treatment. This CDR3 spans 15 amino acids. The germline V gene has CDR1 SEHNR and CDR2 FQNEAQ (reference sequence). Losses at the gene ends were 2 bases for V and 4 bases for J; bases not matched to a gene: 6. Comment on this clone: The antigen is unknown.

The receptor was isolated from a female donor with papillary thyroid cancer or a benign thyroid nodule (not recorded which). Some clones in this sample may be carry-over from other donors' samples. Input material: blood. V is TRBV7-9 and J is TRBJ2-3; 7 bases align to TRBD1. The CDR3 nucleotides are TGTGCCAGCAGCTTAAGGGACAGCCGCGCAGATACGCAGTATTTT. Protein product: CASSLRDSRADTQYF.